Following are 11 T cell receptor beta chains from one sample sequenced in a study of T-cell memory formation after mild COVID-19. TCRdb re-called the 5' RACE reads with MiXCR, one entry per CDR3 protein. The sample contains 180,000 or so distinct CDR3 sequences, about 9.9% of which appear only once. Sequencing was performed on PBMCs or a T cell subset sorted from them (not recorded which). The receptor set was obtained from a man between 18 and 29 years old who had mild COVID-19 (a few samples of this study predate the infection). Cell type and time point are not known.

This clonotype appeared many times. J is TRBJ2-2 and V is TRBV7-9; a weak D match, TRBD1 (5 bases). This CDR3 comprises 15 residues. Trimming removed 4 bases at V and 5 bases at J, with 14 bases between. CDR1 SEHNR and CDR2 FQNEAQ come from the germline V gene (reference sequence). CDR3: CASSSTVYRTGELFF. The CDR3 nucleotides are TGTGCCAGCAGCTCGACAGTTTATCGAACCGGGGAGCTGTTTTTT.

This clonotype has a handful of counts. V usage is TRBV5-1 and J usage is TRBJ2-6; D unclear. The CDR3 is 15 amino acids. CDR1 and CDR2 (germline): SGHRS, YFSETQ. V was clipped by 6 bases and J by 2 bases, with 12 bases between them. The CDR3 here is CASTPSLAGANVLTF. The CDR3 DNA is TGCGCCAGCACCCCCTCGCTAGCTGGGGCCAACGTCCTGACTTTC.

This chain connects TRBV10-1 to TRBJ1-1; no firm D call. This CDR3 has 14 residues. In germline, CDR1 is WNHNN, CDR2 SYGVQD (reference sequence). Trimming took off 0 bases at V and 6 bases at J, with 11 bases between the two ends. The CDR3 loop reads CASSESMAEAEAFF. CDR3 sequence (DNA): TGCGCCAGCAGTGAGTCGATGGCCGAGGCTGAAGCTTTCTTT.

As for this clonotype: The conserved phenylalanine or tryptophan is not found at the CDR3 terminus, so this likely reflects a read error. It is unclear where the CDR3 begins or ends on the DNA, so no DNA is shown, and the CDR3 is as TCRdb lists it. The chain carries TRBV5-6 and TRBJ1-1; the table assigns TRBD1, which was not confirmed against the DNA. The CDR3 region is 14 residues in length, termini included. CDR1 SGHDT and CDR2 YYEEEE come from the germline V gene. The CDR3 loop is CASSLWFYRGAVEI.

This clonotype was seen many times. The DNA of the CDR3 is TGTGCCAGCAGCCAGGGACGCGGGGTAGAAAGTGGCTACACCTTC. This encodes CASSQGRGVESGYTF. This sequence joins TRBV3-1 and TRBJ1-2; D perhaps matches TRBD1 (5 bases). Per the germline V gene, CDR1 is LGHDT and CDR2 is YNNKEL (reference sequence). The CDR3 runs 15 residues. Trimming took off 3 bases at V and 7 bases at J, with 18 bases between the two ends.

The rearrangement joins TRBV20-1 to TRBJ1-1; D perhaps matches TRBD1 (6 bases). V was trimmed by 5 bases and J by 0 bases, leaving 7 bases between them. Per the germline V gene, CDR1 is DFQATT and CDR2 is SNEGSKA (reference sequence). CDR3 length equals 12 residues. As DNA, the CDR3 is TGCAGTGCTTGGGGGCTGAACACTGAAGCTTTCTTT. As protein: CSAWGLNTEAFF.

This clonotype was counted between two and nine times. The CDR3 is CASSHIPLAGGLTDTQYF. CDR3 DNA: TGCGCCAGCAGCCATATCCCACTAGCGGGGGGGCTCACAGATACGCAGTATTTT. This chain connects TRBV4-3 to TRBJ2-3; the match to TRBD2 covers 13 bases. With V trimmed by 3 bases and J by 2 bases, 8 bases remained unmatched. Per germline, CDR1 LGHNA and CDR2 YSLEER. This CDR3 contains 18 residues.

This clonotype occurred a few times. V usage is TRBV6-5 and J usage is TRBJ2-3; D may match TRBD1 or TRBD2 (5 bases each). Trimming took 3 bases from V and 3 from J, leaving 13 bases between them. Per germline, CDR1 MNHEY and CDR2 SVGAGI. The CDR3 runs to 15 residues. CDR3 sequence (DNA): TGTGCCAGCAGTTATCGGGGCGTCCTGACAGATACGCAGTATTTT. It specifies CASSYRGVLTDTQYF.

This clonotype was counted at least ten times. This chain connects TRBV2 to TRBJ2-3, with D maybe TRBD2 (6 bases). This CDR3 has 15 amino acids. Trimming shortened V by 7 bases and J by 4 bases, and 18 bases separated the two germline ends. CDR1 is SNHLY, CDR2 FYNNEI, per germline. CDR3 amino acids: CASTTLASVADTQYF. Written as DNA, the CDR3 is TGTGCCAGCACTACGCTGGCTAGCGTGGCAGATACGCAGTATTTT.

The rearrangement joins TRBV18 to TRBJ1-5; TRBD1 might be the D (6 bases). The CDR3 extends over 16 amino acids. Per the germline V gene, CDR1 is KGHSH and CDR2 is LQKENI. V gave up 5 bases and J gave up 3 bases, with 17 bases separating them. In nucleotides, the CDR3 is TGTGCCAGCTCAACCGGGGGGACAAATAACAATCAGCCCCAGCATTTT. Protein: CASSTGGTNNNQPQHF.

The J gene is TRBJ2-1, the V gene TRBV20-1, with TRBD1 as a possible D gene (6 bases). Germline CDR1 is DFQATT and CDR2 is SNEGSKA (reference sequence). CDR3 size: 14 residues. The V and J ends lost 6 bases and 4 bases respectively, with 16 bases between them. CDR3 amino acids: CSAPGTRKYNEQFF. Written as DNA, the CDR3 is TGCAGTGCCCCCGGGACAAGGAAATACAATGAGCAGTTCTTC.